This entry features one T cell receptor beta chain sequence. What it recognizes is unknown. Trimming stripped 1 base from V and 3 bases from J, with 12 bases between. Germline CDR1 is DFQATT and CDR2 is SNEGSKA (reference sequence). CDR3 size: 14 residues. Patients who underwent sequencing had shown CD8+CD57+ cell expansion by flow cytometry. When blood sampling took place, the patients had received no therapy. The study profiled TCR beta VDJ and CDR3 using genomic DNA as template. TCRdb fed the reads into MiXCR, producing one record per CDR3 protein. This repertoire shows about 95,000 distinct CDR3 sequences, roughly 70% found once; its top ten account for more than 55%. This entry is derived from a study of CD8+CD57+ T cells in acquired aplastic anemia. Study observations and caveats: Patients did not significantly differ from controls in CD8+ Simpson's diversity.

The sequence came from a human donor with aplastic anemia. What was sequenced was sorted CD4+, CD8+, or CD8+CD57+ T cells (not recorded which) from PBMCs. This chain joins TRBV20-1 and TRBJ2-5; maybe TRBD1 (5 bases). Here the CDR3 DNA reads TGCAGTGCTAGAGCCAAAGGCAGGGAAGAGACCCAGTACTTC. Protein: CSARAKGREETQYF.